This entry features one T cell receptor beta chain sequence. The germline V gene has CDR1 SQVTM and CDR2 ANQGSEA. The CDR3 spans 13 residues. The junction had 4 bases not matched to a gene; V was cut back by 7 bases and J by 0 bases. The entry originates in a study of CD8 T cells in Susac syndrome. RNA in amounts of roughly 0.5 to 1 ug was reverse transcribed with random hexamers. TCRdb processed the immunoSEQ multiplex PCR reads anew with MiXCR; each CDR3 protein has one entry. The sample holds about 100,000 distinct CDR3 sequences, 95% seen once. Sequencing of TCR beta was performed on blood CD8+ T cells and on blood CD4+ T cells.

The sequenced sample consisted of CD8+ T cells from PBMCs. The genes are TRBV29-1 and TRBJ1-1; TRBD1 matches at 8 bases. The TCR was taken from a human donor with Susac syndrome. CDR3 protein: CSASRGLNTEAFF. The CDR3 bases are TGCAGCGCGTCCAGGGGGCTGAACACTGAAGCTTTCTTT.